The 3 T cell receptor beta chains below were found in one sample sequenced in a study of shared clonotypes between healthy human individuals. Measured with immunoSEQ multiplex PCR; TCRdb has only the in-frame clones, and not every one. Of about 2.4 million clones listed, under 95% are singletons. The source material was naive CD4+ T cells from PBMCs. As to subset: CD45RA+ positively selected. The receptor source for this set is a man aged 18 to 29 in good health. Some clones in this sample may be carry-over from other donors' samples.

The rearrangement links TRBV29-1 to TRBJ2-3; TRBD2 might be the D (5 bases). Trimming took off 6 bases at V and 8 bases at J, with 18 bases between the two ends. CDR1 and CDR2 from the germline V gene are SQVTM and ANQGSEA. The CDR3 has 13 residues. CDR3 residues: CSVGLLSGGTQYF. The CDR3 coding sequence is TGCAGCGTCGGGTTGCTCTCAGGAGGTACGCAGTATTTT.

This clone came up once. The CDR3 loop is CAISERGTSGTNEQFF. DNA for the CDR3: TGTGCCATCAGTGAGCGAGGGACTAGCGGGACGAATGAGCAGTTCTTC. This chain connects TRBV10-3 to TRBJ2-1, with 13 bases that match TRBD2. From germline, CDR1 is ENHRY and CDR2 SYGVKD. V gave up 2 bases and J gave up 7 bases; unmatched junction bases: 5. This CDR3 is 16 amino acids long.

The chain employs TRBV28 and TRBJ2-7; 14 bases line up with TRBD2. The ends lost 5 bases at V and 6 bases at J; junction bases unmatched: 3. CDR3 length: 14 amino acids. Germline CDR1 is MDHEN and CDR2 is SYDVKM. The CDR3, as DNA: TGTGCCAGCAGTCCCGGGACTAGCGGGGGCGAGCAGTACTTC. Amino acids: CASSPGTSGGEQYF. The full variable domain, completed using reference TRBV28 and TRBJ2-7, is DVKVTQSSRYLVKRTGEKVFLECVQDMDHENMFWYRQDPGLGLRLIYFSYDVKMKEKGDIPEGYSVSREKKERFSLILESASTNQTSMYLCASSPGTSGGEQYFGPGTRLTVT.